The T cell receptor beta chain described here comes from a study of blood T cell repertoires in COVID-19. Study information: Italy, Spain and the United States were the sources of the convalescent and acute COVID-19 samples. From T cells, B-cell-depleted T cells, or PBMCs came the material, which was cDNA or gDNA.

Per the original methods: It was from reference gene primer amplification that nucleated cell counts were estimated. Clones were sequenced by immunoSEQ multiplex PCR, and TCRdb holds only the in-frame ones, with some missing. The D gene and trimming were derived from the DNA, and the V and J assignments and clone size from that table. This sample has 130,000 to 150,000 clones; roughly 79% occur once, and the top ten carry roughly 8.4%. The CDR3 is made up of 12 amino acids. Germline V lookup: CDR1 LNHNV, CDR2 YYDKDF (reference sequence). V was clipped by 0 bases and J by 12 bases, with 9 bases between them.

Material: peripheral blood. The gene calls are TRBV15 and TRBJ2-4, with a tentative D call TRBD2 (6 bases). This TCR was sampled from a human donor with acute or convalescent COVID-19. The donor label of this sample is uncertain. The CDR3 coding sequence is TGTGCCACCAGCAGAGACGGGAGAACTCAGTACTTC. Protein product: CATSRDGRTQYF.